These 10 T cell receptor beta chains share one sample of origin, sequenced in a study of regulatory T cells in long-lasting Graves disease (dated by TCRdb to the early 2020s). What this sample's time point label stands for: persistent/refractory GD, antithyroid drugs over 5 years with positive TRAb. For both TCR sequencing and RNA sequencing, RNA was extracted from PBMCs using TRIzol. The library was built by means of multiplex PCR. TCRdb records Illumina HiSeq 4000 as the sequencer. CDR3 regions were amplified by Arm-PCR with iRepertoire HTBI primers to construct TCR beta libraries. The public reads were reanalyzed by TCRdb: fastp trimming at Q25, MiXCR alignment, in-frame beta chains only. Each entry merges the rows of one CDR3 protein and shows their most common DNA and genes. Present in this sample are approximately 350,000 distinct CDR3 sequences, approximately 25% of which were seen just once. Clones ranked in the top ten supply under 35% of the sample.

Sequenced material: peripheral blood mononuclear cells (PBMCs), taken when the disease was refractory, from a patient treated with antithyroid drugs. The receptor source for this set is a woman between 35 and 50 years old with Graves disease. Donor details come from another sample of the same person, matched by shared clones.

This clonotype was seen more than once but under ten times. The chain carries TRBV5-1 and TRBJ2-4; 12 bases map to TRBD1. Germline assignment: CDR1 SGHRS and CDR2 YFSETQ. The CDR3 extends over 16 amino acids. After removal of 4 bases from V and 7 bases from J, the junction contained 9 bases not matched to a gene. CDR3 loop: CASSLAPGQGANIQYF. Here the CDR3 DNA reads TGCGCCAGCAGCCTGGCCCCGGGACAGGGGGCGAACATTCAGTACTTC. The whole variable domain, filled in from reference TRBV5-1 and TRBJ2-4, reads KAGVTQTPRYLIKTRGQQVTLSCSPISGHRSVSWYQQTPGQGLQFLFEYFSETQRNKGNFPGRFSGRQFSNSRSEMNVSTLELGDSALYLCASSLAPGQGANIQYFGAGTRLSVL.

This clonotype was detected ten times or more. The genes are TRBV12-3 or TRBV12-4 and TRBJ2-7; 8 bases fit TRBD2. The CDR3 is 14 amino acids. With V trimmed by 7 bases and J by 2 bases, 7 bases remained unmatched. CDR3: CASTQRETPYEQYF. As DNA, the CDR3 is TGTGCCAGCACTCAGCGGGAGACCCCCTACGAGCAGTACTTC.

This clonotype was detected a few times. The CDR3 protein is CASSSYRSPGELFF. The CDR3 DNA reads as TGTGCCAGCAGCTCCTACAGAAGTCCCGGGGAGCTGTTTTTT. The gene calls are TRBV11-2 and TRBJ2-2, with D unresolved. The germline V and J ends were trimmed by 4 bases and 6 bases, with 12 bases remaining between them. The length of the CDR3 is 14 residues. CDR1 is SGHAT and CDR2 is FQNNGV in the germline V gene. Full variable domain (missing parts from reference TRBV11-2 and TRBJ2-2): EAGVAQSPRYKIIEKRQSVAFWCNPISGHATLYWYQQILGQGPKLLIQFQNNGVVDDSQLPKDRFSAERLKGVDSTLKIQPAKLEDSAVYLCASSSYRSPGELFFGEGSRLTVL.

On this clonotype: Since a much larger clone is just one base distant, this may be a read error. The rearrangement links TRBV6-5 to TRBJ1-2, with a possible D match to TRBD1 (5 bases). The germline gives CDR1 MNHEY, CDR2 SVGAGI. CDR3 size: 13 residues. The CDR3 reads CAGSLQGDYGYTF. The CDR3 bases are TGTGCCGGCAGTTTGCAGGGAGACTATGGCTACACCTTC.

The table lists this clonotype with a few counts. The gene calls are TRBV28 and TRBJ2-7; possibly TRBD1 for D (5 bases). Germline assignment: CDR1 MDHEN and CDR2 SYDVKM. This CDR3 is 14 amino acids long. V lost 7 bases to trimming and J lost 3 bases, with 16 bases between them. This CDR3 is CASTPTQEFYEQYF. CDR3 DNA sequence: TGTGCCAGCACCCCTACACAGGAGTTCTACGAGCAGTACTTC. The full variable domain, rest sourced from reference TRBV28 and TRBJ2-7, is DVKVTQSSRYLVKRTGEKVFLECVQDMDHENMFWYRQDPGLGLRLIYFSYDVKMKEKGDIPEGYSVSREKKERFSLILESASTNQTSMYLCASTPTQEFYEQYFGPGTRLTVT.

The rearrangement uses TRBV6-7 and TRBJ2-7; 9 bases line up with TRBD1. TRBV6-7 is flagged as an ORF with uncertain function. The CDR3 is 16 amino acids. J lost 2 bases, V lost 5 bases, and 10 bases had no gene match. The CDR3 is CASSPGSGQGPYEQYF. CDR3 nucleotide sequence: TGTGCCAGCAGTCCCGGGTCGGGACAGGGACCCTACGAGCAGTACTTC.

This clonotype was observed at least ten times. The rearrangement joins TRBV12-3 or TRBV12-4 to TRBJ2-7, with 7 bases aligning to TRBD2. V was pared by 7 bases and J by 3 bases, with 6 bases of the junction left unmatched. The CDR3 covers 13 residues. CDR3 region: CASNLGGNYEQYF. The CDR3 coding sequence is TGTGCCAGCAACCTGGGGGGGAACTACGAGCAGTACTTC.

This clonotype was seen more than once but under ten times. The rearrangement links TRBV12-3 or TRBV12-4 to TRBJ2-2; D remains unclear. The CDR3 has 15 amino acids. V lost 3 bases, J lost 4 bases, and 12 bases lay in between. CDR3 in amino acids: CASSLSGVGTGELFF. CDR3 nucleotides: TGTGCCAGCAGTTTGTCCGGAGTGGGCACCGGGGAGCTGTTTTTT.

The chain has TRBV6-4 and TRBJ1-3; a possible D gene is TRBD1 (5 bases). The germline V gene encodes CDR1 MRHNA and CDR2 SNTAGT. CDR3 length: 16 amino acids. Between the trimmed V and J ends, which lost 6 bases and 0 bases, there was a span of 15 bases. DNA of the CDR3: TGTGCCAGCAGCCGAAATAGACAGAGCTCTGGAAACACCATATATTTT. Its translation: CASSRNRQSSGNTIYF.

This chain connects TRBV3-1 to TRBJ1-4, with D hard to call. CDR3 size: 13 residues. Trimming removed 5 bases from V and 10 bases from J, with 14 bases in between. Germline lookup yields CDR1 LGHDT and CDR2 YNNKEL (reference sequence). CDR3 sequence reads: CASSRIDTGKLFF. In DNA form, the CDR3 reads TGTGCCAGCAGCAGAATTGATACGGGAAAACTGTTTTTT. Full variable domain (rest looked up from reference TRBV3-1 and TRBJ1-4): DTAVSQTPKYLVTQMGNDKSIKCEQNLGHDTMYWYKQDSKKFLKIMFSYNNKELIINETVPNRFSPKSPDKAHLNLHINSLELGDSAVYFCASSRIDTGKLFFGSGTQLSVL.